A selection of T cell receptor beta chains follows, all from one sample in a study of blood T cell repertoires in COVID-19. The protocol was immunoSEQ multiplex PCR, while the TCRdb copy is restricted to in-frame clones and leaves out a portion. The table shows some 190,000 clones, with less than 90% occurring only once. Sample: PBMCs or T cells enriched from blood (not recorded which). All receptors derive from a woman aged 30 to 39 who had been exposed to COVID-19. CDR3s include the opening cysteine and the closing phenylalanine or tryptophan.

V gene	CDR3 length	CDR3 protein
TRBV5-4	13	CASSFERSGEQYF
TRBV5-7	18	CASSPTRDRGAPNYGYTF
TRBV19	11	CASRAGGSAFF
TRBV7-8	15	CASSPGSLSSYEQYF
TRBV12-3/TRBV12-4	12	CASSLDFGGYTF
TRBV6-5	13	CASWGEASTPLHF
TRBV24-1	17	CATSDSGQGAFTGELFF
TRBV4-2	13	CASSRLQDYEQYF
TRBV6-6	16	CASTLGSGVSGNTIYF
TRBV9	14	CASSVGEESQPQHF
TRBV6-2/TRBV6-3	18	CASSYTAHTGVINQPQHF
TRBV30	15	CAWSGSQGRQETQYF
TRBV6-2/TRBV6-3	15	CASSADRGGDQPQHF
TRBV7-9	14	CASSPWTGTDTQYF
TRBV27	14	CASSPRTGNYEQYF
TRBV27	16	CASSLSGAPSYNEQFF
TRBV27	14	CASSQQGLNEKLFF
TRBV5-6	16	CASSLQLAGGTGELFF
TRBV10-2	15	CASSDGSSYNSPLHF
TRBV2	16	CASSEAIRTGNTEAFF
TRBV6-5	13	CASTPYRGETQYF
TRBV9	12	CASGGGGYEQYF
TRBV7-6	17	CASSSDLGGLGTGELFF
TRBV14	15	CASSQTGQMNTEAFF
TRBV27	15	CASSFAGGLGDTQYF
TRBV6-6	17	CASSRQLRQGAGNEQFF
TRBV7-5	18	CARSLARASQRTYNEQFF
TRBV7-6	13	CASSLGAGVSYTF
TRBV9	14	CASSVGQGGTEAFF
TRBV19	12	CASSYFTDTQYF
TRBV9	13	CASSVTGSGGYTF
TRBV5-1	16	CASSLAQLAGGLEQFF
TRBV30	13	CALGGQGNEKLFF
TRBV18	17	CASSALFTSGGNHEQFF
TRBV2	15	CASRVAGSPVNEQFF
TRBV7-9	17	CASRPLLGLAGVDTQYF
TRBV10-2	14	CASSDPGQDNKAFF
TRBV10-3	13	CAISESTGAEAFF
TRBV29-1	13	CSVEWTGRRKAFF
TRBV30	15	CAWSRDRAITYGYTF
TRBV19	14	CASKGAGRRETQYF
TRBV19	17	CASSIVSAAGNPYEQYF
TRBV23-1	18	CASSQGGSGGPLTDTQYF
TRBV18	15	CASSPTSGGSETQYF
TRBV7-9	15	CASSPELAGEETQYF
TRBV25-1	11	CASSEYREQFF
TRBV7-6	13	CASSLDRGAEAFF
TRBV5-1	16	CASSLELGGAIGGYTF
TRBV20-1	14	CSASIQRGEETQYF
TRBV6-5	15	CASTRSGKAQETQYF
TRBV24-1	17	CATSEALQGGGADTQYF
TRBV12-3/TRBV12-4	12	CASTQTNYGYTF
TRBV7-7	15	CASSLPTGQNTEAFF
TRBV5-1	16	CASSLNDTMGTDTQYF
TRBV12-3/TRBV12-4	13	CASTTRLYNEQFF
TRBV12-3/TRBV12-4	12	CASRVVADTQYF
TRBV27	15	CATSTTLGASGTQYF
TRBV5-5	13	CASSWAGTYEQYF
TRBV7-2	16	CASSLSGLPDTGELFF